Listed here are 16 T cell receptor beta chains from one sample, sequenced in a study of radiation and T cells in renal cell carcinoma. Time point described: blood 2 weeks post-SBRT. Indicated treatment: 15 Gy SBRT to primary tumor, nephrectomy 4 weeks later. Clones were read by immunoSEQ multiplex PCR, and TCRdb kept only the in-frame ones, dropping some. The sample consists of 150,000 or so clones, 87% of them appearing once. The sample in question was blood, obtained from a patient whose treatment included radiotherapy and nephrectomy. The receptors shown here come from a woman between 50 and 59 years old with renal cell carcinoma.

This chain joins TRBV14 and TRBJ2-7; D remains unclear. Trimming cost V 2 bases and J 6 bases, with 14 bases left between them. The CDR3 runs to 14 residues. The V gene's germline CDR1 is SGHDN and CDR2 FVKESK. This CDR3 reads CASSQSTRWGEQYF. The DNA for the CDR3 is TGTGCCAGCAGCCAATCGACTCGATGGGGCGAGCAGTACTTC.

This clone was detected only a few times. The J gene is TRBJ1-5, the V gene TRBV10-2; maybe TRBD1 (5 bases). The CDR3 consists of 15 residues. Trimming pared 6 bases from V and 3 bases from J, leaving 15 bases between. Per the germline V gene, CDR1 is WSHSY and CDR2 is SAAADI. CDR3 protein: CASSGTGDPNQPQHF. The DNA of the CDR3 is TGCGCCAGCAGCGGCACGGGGGACCCCAATCAGCCCCAGCATTTT.

V gene TRBV2 combines with J gene TRBJ1-5; TRBD1 might be the D (6 bases). Per germline, CDR1 SNHLY and CDR2 FYNNEI. This CDR3 has 13 amino acids. Trimming shortened V by 9 bases and J by 1 base, and 10 bases separated the two germline ends. Here the CDR3 reads CASTDRSNQPQHF. In DNA, the CDR3 is TGTGCCAGTACGGACAGAAGCAATCAGCCCCAGCATTTT.

V is TRBV18 and J is TRBJ2-5; D is uncertain. There are 13 residues in the CDR3. Germline V lookup: CDR1 KGHSH, CDR2 LQKENI. V lost 6 bases and J 5 bases, leaving 13 bases between the germline ends. CDR3 in DNA: TGTGCCAGCTCCCCGACACTACAGGAGACCCAGTACTTC. This codes for CASSPTLQETQYF. Looking up the rest from reference TRBV18 and TRBJ2-5 gives the full variable domain: NAGVMQNPRHLVRRRGQEARLRCSPMKGHSHVYWYRQLPEEGLKFMVYLQKENIIDESGMPKERFSAEFPKEGPSILRIQQVVRGDSAAYFCASSPTLQETQYFGPGTRLLVL.

The chain combines TRBV5-4 with TRBJ1-4; 9 nucleotides match TRBD1. The germline V gene has CDR1 SGHNT and CDR2 YYREEE (reference sequence). After removal of 3 bases from V and 8 bases from J, the junction contained 8 bases not matched to a gene. The CDR3 extends over 15 amino acids. This CDR3 is CASSSDRGVREKLFF. DNA of the CDR3: TGTGCCAGCAGCTCGGACAGGGGAGTTCGGGAAAAACTGTTTTTT. Full variable domain (outside the CDR3, taken from reference TRBV5-4 and TRBJ1-4): ETGVTQSPTHLIKTRGQQVTLRCSSQSGHNTVSWYQQALGQGPQFIFQYYREEENGRGNFPPRFSGLQFPNYSSELNVNALELDDSALYLCASSSDRGVREKLFFGSGTQLSVL.

This clone showed up just once. The gene calls are TRBV4-1 and TRBJ2-7; D is perhaps TRBD1 or TRBD2 (5 bases each). The germline CDR1 and CDR2 sequences are MGHRA and YSYEKL. This CDR3 is built from 15 residues. V lost 1 base and J 7 bases, leaving 17 bases between the germline ends. The CDR3: CASSQGAGTFWEQYF. In DNA, the CDR3 is TGCGCCAGCAGCCAAGGGGCAGGGACCTTCTGGGAGCAGTACTTC.

The chain is built from TRBV10-3 and TRBJ1-2, with TRBD1 as a possible D gene (6 bases). This CDR3 has 14 residues. Germline CDR1 is ENHRY and CDR2 is SYGVKD. The V and J ends lost 6 bases and 2 bases respectively, with 13 bases between them. The CDR3 DNA reads TGTGCCATCAGCAGACAGGAGGTGAACTATGGCTACACCTTC. Translation: CAISRQEVNYGYTF.

The rearrangement joins TRBV7-2 to TRBJ1-1, with a tentative D call TRBD1 (5 bases). Germline values: CDR1 SGHTA, CDR2 FQGNSA. Trimming shortened V by 3 bases and J by 4 bases, and 15 bases separated the two germline ends. This CDR3 is 15 amino acids long. Written as DNA, the CDR3 is TGTGCCAGCAGCTTCAACTTCGGGGGGAGCACTGAAGCTTTCTTT. This codes for CASSFNFGGSTEAFF.

The CDR3 is CASSSVSSGNTIYF. The CDR3 DNA follows: TGTGCCAGTAGTTCCGTGTCCTCTGGAAACACCATATATTTT. This chain joins TRBV19 and TRBJ1-3; D remains ambiguous. This CDR3 is 14 amino acids long. V was cut by 5 bases and J by 0 bases, with 8 bases left in between. CDR1 is LNHDA and CDR2 is SQIVND in the germline V gene (reference sequence).

The V gene is TRBV2, the J gene TRBJ1-6, with D uncertain. The CDR3 consists of 13 residues. Germline V lookup: CDR1 SNHLY, CDR2 FYNNEI. V was cut by 5 bases and J by 10 bases, with 12 bases left in between. For the CDR3, the DNA is TGTGCCAGCAGTACGGGATTGGGGTCACCCCTCCACTTT. Translating it yields CASSTGLGSPLHF.

This clone has ten or more counts. The CDR3 bases are TGCGCCAGCAGCCAAGGCAGCCTATGGTCCTACGAGCAGTACTTC. It encodes CASSQGSLWSYEQYF. V and J are TRBV4-1 and TRBJ2-7, with D unclear. Trimming pared 1 base from V and 1 base from J, leaving 11 bases between. CDR3 length equals 15 residues. Germline-derived CDR1 and CDR2 are MGHRA and YSYEKL.

The rearrangement links TRBV9 to TRBJ2-2; D gene unclear. V was clipped by 3 bases and J by 6 bases, with 15 bases between them. The CDR3 loop spans 15 amino acids. Germline V gene sequence: CDR1 SGDLS, CDR2 YYNGEE. The CDR3 protein is CASSAQHTRPGELFF. CDR3 DNA sequence: TGTGCCAGCAGCGCCCAGCACACCCGACCCGGGGAGCTGTTTTTT. The entire variable domain, with the rest obtained from reference TRBV9 and TRBJ2-2, is as follows: DSGVTQTPKHLITATGQRVTLRCSPRSGDLSVYWYQQSLDQGLQFLIQYYNGEERAKGNILERFSAQQFPDLHSELNLSSLELGDSALYFCASSAQHTRPGELFFGEGSRLTVL.

This chain connects TRBV6-5 to TRBJ2-5, with 7 bases identical to TRBD1. The CDR3 has 13 amino acids. Trimming cost V 6 bases and J 1 base; bases outside gene matches: 2. CDR1 MNHEY and CDR2 SVGAGI come from the germline V gene. Here the CDR3 DNA reads TGTGCCAGCAGGACAGGGACCCAAGAGACCCAGTACTTC. Its translation is CASRTGTQETQYF.

In this sample, this clone turned up once. The rearrangement links TRBV6-5 to TRBJ2-1; 7 bases map to TRBD2. Germline loops: CDR1 MNHEY, CDR2 SVGAGI. The CDR3 runs to 16 residues. V lost 0 bases and J lost 2; bases outside the gene matches: 4. CDR3 nucleotide sequence: TGTGCCAGCAGTTACTCGTCCGGGGGGACCTACAATGAGCAGTTCTTC. Residues: CASSYSSGGTYNEQFF.

V and J are TRBV6-4 and TRBJ2-3; D perhaps matches TRBD1 (6 bases). This CDR3 is built from 13 residues. The V gene lost 4 bases and the J gene lost 4 bases, with 9 bases spanning the gap. CDR1 is MRHNA and CDR2 is SNTAGT in the germline V gene. The CDR3 loop is CASSVAGADTQYF. The CDR3 DNA reads TGTGCCAGCAGTGTTGCAGGGGCAGATACGCAGTATTTT.

This chain links TRBV10-3 with TRBJ2-5, with unresolved D. CDR3 length: 15 amino acids. Between the trimmed V and J ends, which lost 4 bases and 5 bases, there was a span of 17 bases. CDR1 is ENHRY, CDR2 SYGVKD, per germline. The CDR3 DNA reads as TGTGCCATCAGTGTCTCGGGCCTGATGGGGGAGACCCAGTACTTC. Encoded protein: CAISVSGLMGETQYF.